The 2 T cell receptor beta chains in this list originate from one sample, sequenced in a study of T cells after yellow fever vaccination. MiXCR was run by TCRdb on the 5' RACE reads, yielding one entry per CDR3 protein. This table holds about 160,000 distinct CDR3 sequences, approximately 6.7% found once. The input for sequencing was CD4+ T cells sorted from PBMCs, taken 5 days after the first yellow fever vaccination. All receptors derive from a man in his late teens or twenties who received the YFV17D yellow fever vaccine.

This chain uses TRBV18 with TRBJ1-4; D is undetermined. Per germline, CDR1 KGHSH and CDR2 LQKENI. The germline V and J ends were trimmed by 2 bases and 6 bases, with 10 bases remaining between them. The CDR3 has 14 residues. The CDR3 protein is CASSPVYTDEKLFF. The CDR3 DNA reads TGTGCCAGCTCACCAGTGTATACGGATGAAAAACTGTTTTTT.

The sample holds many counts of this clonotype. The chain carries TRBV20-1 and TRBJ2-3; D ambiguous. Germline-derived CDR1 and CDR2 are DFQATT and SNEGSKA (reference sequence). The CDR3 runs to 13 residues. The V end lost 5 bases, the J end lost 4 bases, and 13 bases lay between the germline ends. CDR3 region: CSASPSESDTQYF. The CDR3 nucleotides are TGCAGTGCTTCCCCTTCAGAGTCAGATACGCAGTATTTT.